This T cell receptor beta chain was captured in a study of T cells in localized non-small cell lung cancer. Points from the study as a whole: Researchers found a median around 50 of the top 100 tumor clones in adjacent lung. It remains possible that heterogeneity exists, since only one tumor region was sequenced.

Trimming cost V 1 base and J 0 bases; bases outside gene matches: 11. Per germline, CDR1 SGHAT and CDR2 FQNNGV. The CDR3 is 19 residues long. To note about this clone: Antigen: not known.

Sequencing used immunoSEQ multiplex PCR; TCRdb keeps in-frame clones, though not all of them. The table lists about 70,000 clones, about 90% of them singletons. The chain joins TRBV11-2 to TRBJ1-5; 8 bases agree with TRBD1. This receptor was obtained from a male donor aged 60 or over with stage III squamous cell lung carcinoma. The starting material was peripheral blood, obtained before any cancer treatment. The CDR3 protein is CASSLVTVTGVNSNQPQHF. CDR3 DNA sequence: TGTGCCAGCAGCTTAGTAACAGTGACAGGGGTTAATAGCAATCAGCCCCAGCATTTT. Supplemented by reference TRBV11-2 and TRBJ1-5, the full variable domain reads EAGVAQSPRYKIIEKRQSVAFWCNPISGHATLYWYQQILGQGPKLLIQFQNNGVVDDSQLPKDRFSAERLKGVDSTLKIQPAKLEDSAVYLCASSLVTVTGVNSNQPQHFGDGTRLSIL.